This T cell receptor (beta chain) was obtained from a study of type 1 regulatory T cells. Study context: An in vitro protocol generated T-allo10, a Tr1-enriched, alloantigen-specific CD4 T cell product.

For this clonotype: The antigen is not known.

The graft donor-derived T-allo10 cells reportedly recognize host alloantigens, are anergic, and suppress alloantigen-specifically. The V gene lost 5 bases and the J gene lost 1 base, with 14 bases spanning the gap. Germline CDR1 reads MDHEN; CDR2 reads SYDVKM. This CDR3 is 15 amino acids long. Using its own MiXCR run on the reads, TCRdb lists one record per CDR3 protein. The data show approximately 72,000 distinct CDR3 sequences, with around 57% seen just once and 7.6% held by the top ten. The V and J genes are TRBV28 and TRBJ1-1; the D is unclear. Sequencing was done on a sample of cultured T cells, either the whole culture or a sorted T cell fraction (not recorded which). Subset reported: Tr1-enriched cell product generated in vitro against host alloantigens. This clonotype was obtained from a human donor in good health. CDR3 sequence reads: CASSLPTLRNTEAFF. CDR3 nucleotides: TGTGCCAGCAGTCTACCGACCCTCAGGAACACTGAAGCTTTCTTT.